What follows describes a single TCR beta chain. This entry comes from a study of blood T cell repertoires in COVID-19. The repertoire was sequenced with immunoSEQ multiplex PCR; TCRdb's copy has only in-frame clones and lacks some. The repertoire holds more than 150,000 clones, with roughly 85% as singletons. The germline gives CDR1 ENHRY, CDR2 SYGVKD. Trimming shortened V by 4 bases and J by 2 bases, and 15 bases separated the two germline ends. The CDR3 spans 15 residues. The TCR was taken from a young woman with acute or convalescent COVID-19. The sample comprised peripheral blood. The chain combines TRBV10-3 with TRBJ2-7, with D possibly being TRBD1 (6 bases). CDR3 bases: TGTGCCATCAGTGTAGGGGGACAAGTTACCTACGAGCAGTACTTC. This gives the protein CAISVGGQVTYEQYF.